This T cell receptor beta chain is drawn from a study of blood T cell repertoires in COVID-19. TCRdb keeps only in-frame clones here, not all; method: immunoSEQ multiplex PCR. This table has about 26,000 clones, 85% to 90% appearing once. Germline lookup yields CDR1 MNHNY and CDR2 SVGAGI (reference sequence). This CDR3 contains 14 residues. The junction had 9 bases not matched to a gene; V was cut back by 6 bases and J by 12 bases. The TCR comes from a man between 65 and 85 years old with active COVID-19. The chain couples TRBV6-6 to TRBJ2-1, with 12 bases that match TRBD1. Source material: peripheral blood. In DNA form, the CDR3 reads TGTGCCAGCAGCCCTTCCGGGACAGGGGGCGCGCAGTTCTTC. This gives the protein CASSPSGTGGAQFF.